This entry lists 8 T cell receptor beta chains sequenced from one sample in a study of blood T cell repertoires in COVID-19. The method was immunoSEQ multiplex PCR; TCRdb's version includes in-frame clones alone and lacks a portion of them. The table includes about 250,000 clones, around nine tenths detected once. The sample comprised PBMCs or T cells enriched from blood (not recorded which). These TCRs come from a woman aged 45 to 65 who had recovered from COVID-19.

This clone was found once. This chain joins TRBV30 and TRBJ1-1, with D hard to call. The V end was cut by 0 bases, the J end by 6 bases, with 5 bases between. Germline V gene data show CDR1 as GTSNPN and CDR2 as SVGIG (reference sequence). This CDR3 contains 11 residues. This chain's CDR3 is CAWSVLAEAFF. Written as DNA, the CDR3 is TGTGCCTGGAGTGTTTTAGCTGAAGCTTTCTTT.

This chain joins TRBV30 and TRBJ1-3; D unresolved. CDR1 is GTSNPN and CDR2 is SVGIG in the germline V gene (reference sequence). The CDR3 contains 14 residues. V dropped 4 bases and J dropped 0 bases, with 10 bases sitting between them. The CDR3: CAWITGFSGNTIYF. Here the CDR3 DNA reads TGTGCCTGGATCACCGGGTTCTCTGGAAACACCATATATTTT.

V usage is TRBV28 and J usage is TRBJ1-1; no reliable D call. Trimming cost V 6 bases and J 1 base, with 6 bases left between them. The CDR3 loop spans 12 amino acids. Germline V gives CDR1 MDHEN, CDR2 SYDVKM. The CDR3 reads CASSLKNTEAFF. CDR3 DNA sequence: TGTGCCAGCAGCCTTAAGAACACTGAAGCTTTCTTT.

The V and J genes are TRBV9 and TRBJ2-7, with D hard to call. V lost 1 base, J lost 2 bases, and 13 bases lay in between. Germline lookup yields CDR1 SGDLS and CDR2 YYNGEE. The CDR3 is 15 amino acids. CDR3 protein: CASSVLPLPTYEQYF. CDR3 DNA sequence: TGTGCCAGCAGCGTACTCCCTCTACCGACCTACGAGCAGTACTTC.

The chain uses TRBV7-8 and TRBJ1-1; perhaps TRBD1 as D (5 bases). Germline V gene data show CDR1 as SGHVS and CDR2 as FQNEAQ. V was pared by 1 base and J by 5 bases, with 8 bases between. The CDR3 sequence is 13 residues long. The CDR3 here is CASSLGTTTEAFF. The CDR3 DNA follows: TGTGCCAGCAGCTTAGGGACAACGACTGAAGCTTTCTTT.

V usage is TRBV28 and J usage is TRBJ2-7; TRBD1 agrees at 7 bases. The J segment lost 2 bases and the V segment lost 7 bases, leaving 8 bases of the junction unmatched. Looked up from germline, CDR1 is MDHEN and CDR2 is SYDVKM. This CDR3 has 14 amino acids. The CDR3 here is CASKGTGVAYEQYF. The CDR3 region has the DNA TGTGCCAGCAAGGGCACAGGGGTTGCCTACGAGCAGTACTTC.

The CDR3 nucleotides are TGTGCCAGCAGTTTCGGGGGTGGGACAGGGGGCAACGAGCAGTACTTC. As protein: CASSFGGGTGGNEQYF. V and J are TRBV28 and TRBJ2-7; 12 bases map to TRBD1. This CDR3 region has 16 residues. Germline V lookup: CDR1 MDHEN, CDR2 SYDVKM. V gave up 3 bases and J gave up 5 bases; unmatched junction bases: 8.

The chain recombines TRBV10-3 with TRBJ2-3, with TRBD1 as a possible D gene (6 bases). Germline lookup yields CDR1 ENHRY and CDR2 SYGVKD. This CDR3 has 15 amino acids. The V end was cut by 4 bases, the J end by 2 bases, with 13 bases between. CDR3 sequence (DNA): TGTGCCATCAGTGGAGGGGGAAACCTCACAGATACGCAGTATTTT. Its translation: CAISGGGNLTDTQYF.